Listed below are T cell receptor beta chains from one sample, sequenced in a study of cytomegalovirus exposure and HLA in healthy donors. The table came from immunoSEQ multiplex PCR; TCRdb's copy has only in-frame clones and leaves some out. The table records some 120,000 clones, around 94% of them present only once. Sequencing was performed on PBMCs. The source of these receptors is a young woman in good health and CMV-seronegative. Both conserved end residues are part of each CDR3. The D gene is left open where the match is weak. Only some rows state a clone size, as once, few, many or a class for expanded clones.

size: -
D: TRBD2
J: TRBJ2-5
V: TRBV27
CDR3: CASSGSGGGQYF
DNA: TGTGCCAGCAGTGGGTCTGGGGGGGGCCAGTACTTC

size: -
D: TRBD2
J: TRBJ2-2
V: TRBV6-5
CDR3: CASSISGEHGELFF
DNA: TGTGCCAGCAGTATTAGCGGGGAGCACGGGGAGCTGTTTTTT

size: -
D: TRBD2
J: TRBJ2-7
V: TRBV10-2
CDR3: CASTRGGGSEQYF
DNA: TGCGCCAGCACCCGGGGGGGTGGGAGCGAGCAGTACTTC

size: -
D: -
J: TRBJ2-2
V: TRBV10-2
CDR3: CASSESIRGGAGELFF
DNA: TGCGCCAGCAGTGAGTCGATCCGGGGTGGGGCCGGGGAGCTGTTTTTT

size: once
D: TRBD1
J: TRBJ1-4
V: TRBV11-2
CDR3: CASSLGRGRTNEKLFF
DNA: TGTGCCAGCAGCTTAGGCAGGGGGCGGACTAATGAAAAACTGTTTTTT

size: -
D: TRBD2
J: TRBJ2-7
V: TRBV30
CDR3: CAWSGGGSYEQYF
DNA: TGTGCCTGGTCCGGCGGGGGCTCCTACGAGCAGTACTTC

size: -
D: -
J: TRBJ2-6
V: TRBV5-1
CDR3: CASSISSGANVLTF
DNA: TGCGCCAGCAGTATCAGCTCTGGGGCCAACGTCCTGACTTTC

size: -
D: TRBD2
J: TRBJ2-5
V: TRBV29-1
CDR3: CSVVSGGGLATQYF
DNA: TGCAGCGTTGTGTCCGGGGGGGGGTTGGCGACCCAGTACTTC

size: -
D: -
J: TRBJ2-5
V: TRBV9
CDR3: CASSVTPGLTQETQYF
DNA: TGTGCCAGCAGCGTAACTCCGGGACTGACACAAGAGACCCAGTACTTC

size: -
D: TRBD1
J: TRBJ2-3
V: TRBV4-2
CDR3: CASSQGQDTDTQYF
DNA: TGTGCCAGCAGCCAGGGACAGGACACAGATACGCAGTATTTT

size: -
D: -
J: TRBJ2-7
V: TRBV6-1
CDR3: CASSMGPGLSYEQYF
DNA: TGTGCCAGCAGTATGGGGCCAGGGCTCTCCTACGAGCAGTACTTC

size: -
D: -
J: TRBJ1-1
V: TRBV29-1
CDR3: CSVEGDILNTEAFF
DNA: TGCAGCGTTGAAGGGGACATTTTGAACACTGAAGCTTTCTTT

size: -
D: TRBD2
J: TRBJ2-7
V: TRBV6-5
CDR3: CASSQTSGTAYEQYF
DNA: TGTGCCAGCAGTCAGACTAGCGGGACTGCCTACGAGCAGTACTTC

size: -
D: TRBD1
J: TRBJ2-7
V: TRBV7-9
CDR3: CASSTRDSSYEQYF
DNA: TGTGCCAGCAGCACACGGGACAGCTCCTACGAGCAGTACTTC

size: -
D: TRBD1
J: TRBJ1-1
V: TRBV6-5
CDR3: CASSSRDRVKAFF
DNA: TGTGCCAGCAGTTCGAGGGACAGGGTTAAAGCTTTCTTT

size: -
D: -
J: TRBJ2-1
V: TRBV30
CDR3: CAWSGLGSYNEQFF
DNA: TGTGCCTGGAGTGGGCTAGGCTCCTACAATGAGCAGTTCTTC

size: -
D: TRBD2
J: TRBJ2-1
V: TRBV30
CDR3: CAWSLGTSGVNEQFF
DNA: TGTGCCTGGAGTTTGGGGACTAGCGGAGTCAATGAGCAGTTCTTC

size: -
D: TRBD1
J: TRBJ1-5
V: TRBV29-1
CDR3: CSVSPKGTGVGRQPQHF
DNA: TGCAGCGTTTCGCCCAAAGGGACAGGGGTAGGTCGACAGCCCCAGCATTTT

size: few
D: TRBD1
J: TRBJ1-2
V: TRBV27
CDR3: CASSATGDGYTF
DNA: TGTGCCAGCAGTGCCACAGGGGATGGCTACACCTTC

size: -
D: -
J: TRBJ2-7
V: TRBV5-1
CDR3: CASSTGQTYEQYF
DNA: TGCGCCAGCAGTACTGGACAGACCTACGAGCAGTACTTC

size: -
D: -
J: TRBJ2-1
V: TRBV9
CDR3: CASSSPREQRQFF
DNA: TGTGCCAGCAGCTCCCCCCGGGAACAGAGGCAGTTCTTC

size: -
D: -
J: TRBJ2-7
V: TRBV28
CDR3: CASSKERYEQYF
DNA: TGTGCCAGCAGTAAAGAGAGGTACGAGCAGTACTTC

size: -
D: TRBD1
J: TRBJ2-7
V: TRBV2
CDR3: CASIPGQGIYEQYF
DNA: TGTGCCAGCATTCCGGGACAGGGGATTTACGAGCAGTACTTC

size: -
D: TRBD2
J: TRBJ2-3
V: TRBV4-1
CDR3: CASSHGLDGGVDTQYF
DNA: TGCGCCAGCAGCCACGGACTAGATGGGGGTGTGGATACGCAGTATTTT

size: -
D: TRBD2
J: TRBJ2-2
V: TRBV5-4
CDR3: CASSLDVGGDTGELFF
DNA: TGTGCCAGCAGCTTGGACGTGGGGGGGGACACCGGGGAGCTGTTTTTT

size: -
D: TRBD1
J: TRBJ1-2
V: TRBV19
CDR3: CASSDRGTGDGYTF
DNA: TGTGCCAGTAGTGATCGTGGGACAGGGGATGGCTACACCTTC

size: few
D: -
J: TRBJ2-7
V: TRBV28
CDR3: CASSPGAYEQYF
DNA: TGTGCCAGCAGCCCAGGGGCCTACGAGCAGTACTTC

size: -
D: TRBD1
J: TRBJ2-1
V: TRBV7-9
CDR3: CASSLGQGGYNEQFF
DNA: TGTGCCAGCAGCTTAGGACAGGGGGGGTACAATGAGCAGTTCTTC

size: -
D: TRBD1
J: TRBJ2-3
V: TRBV2
CDR3: CAQRTGETQYF
DNA: TGTGCCCAGCGGACAGGCGAAACGCAGTATTTT

size: -
D: -
J: TRBJ1-5
V: TRBV2
CDR3: CASRELGVQPQHF
DNA: TGTGCCAGCAGAGAACTAGGGGTTCAGCCCCAGCATTTT

size: -
D: TRBD1
J: TRBJ2-7
V: TRBV2
CDR3: CASSRQGYEQYF
DNA: TGTGCCAGCAGCCGACAGGGCTACGAGCAGTACTTC

size: -
D: -
J: TRBJ2-7
V: TRBV7-2
CDR3: CASSTTPGAEQYF
DNA: TGTGCCAGCAGCACCACCCCAGGGGCCGAGCAGTACTTC

size: -
D: TRBD1
J: TRBJ2-7
V: TRBV27
CDR3: CASGSPRDSASYEQYF
DNA: TGTGCCAGCGGATCCCCCCGGGACAGTGCTTCCTACGAGCAGTACTTC

size: -
D: -
J: TRBJ1-5
V: TRBV28
CDR3: CASSLRSGGNQPQHF
DNA: TGTGCCAGCAGTTTACGGTCAGGAGGGAATCAGCCCCAGCATTTT

size: -
D: -
J: TRBJ1-5
V: TRBV10-1
CDR3: CASSQKDGQPQHF
DNA: TGCGCCAGCAGTCAAAAAGACGGGCAGCCCCAGCATTTT

size: -
D: -
J: TRBJ1-4
V: TRBV6-6
CDR3: CASNKAGDTEKLFF
DNA: TGTGCCAGCAACAAAGCAGGGGATACTGAAAAACTGTTTTTT

size: once
D: -
J: TRBJ1-2
V: TRBV10-3
CDR3: CAITNEGTVHGYTF
DNA: TGTGCCATTACTAACGAGGGTACAGTTCATGGCTACACCTTC

size: -
D: -
J: TRBJ1-4
V: TRBV15
CDR3: CATSRYLGGDEKLFF
DNA: TGTGCCACCAGCAGGTACTTGGGGGGAGATGAAAAACTGTTTTTT

size: -
D: TRBD1
J: TRBJ1-1
V: TRBV7-9
CDR3: CASSYRGGWTEAFF
DNA: TGTGCCAGCAGCTACAGGGGAGGTTGGACTGAAGCTTTCTTT

size: -
D: TRBD2
J: TRBJ2-3
V: TRBV30
CDR3: CARSGGRDTQYF
DNA: TGTGCCCGATCCGGGGGGAGGGATACGCAGTATTTT

size: -
D: -
J: TRBJ1-5
V: TRBV14
CDR3: CASSLTRRDLYNQPQHF
DNA: TGTGCCAGCAGCCTGACCCGACGGGACTTGTACAATCAGCCCCAGCATTTT

size: -
D: -
J: TRBJ2-1
V: TRBV2
CDR3: CASSELSLPAEQFF
DNA: TGTGCCAGCAGTGAATTATCCCTCCCCGCGGAGCAGTTCTTC

size: -
D: -
J: TRBJ2-2
V: TRBV28
CDR3: CASSLASQSSGELFF
DNA: TGTGCCAGCAGTTTGGCTTCGCAGTCATCCGGGGAGCTGTTTTTT

size: -
D: TRBD2
J: TRBJ2-7
V: TRBV7-9
CDR3: CASSLQRTSVYEQYF
DNA: TGTGCCAGCAGCTTACAAAGGACTAGCGTCTACGAGCAGTACTTC

size: -
D: TRBD2
J: TRBJ2-3
V: TRBV10-1
CDR3: CASSEGKRGGPDTQYF
DNA: TGCGCCAGCAGTGAGGGGAAGCGGGGGGGCCCAGATACGCAGTATTTT

size: -
D: -
J: TRBJ2-7
V: TRBV27
CDR3: CASSTTGISYEQYF
DNA: TGTGCCAGCAGTACAACCGGGATTTCCTACGAGCAGTACTTC

size: -
D: -
J: TRBJ1-3
V: TRBV7-6
CDR3: CASSLNSRANSGNTIYF
DNA: TGTGCCAGCAGCTTAAATAGCAGGGCGAACTCTGGAAACACCATATATTTT

size: -
D: TRBD2
J: TRBJ2-5
V: TRBV5-1
CDR3: CASNYLGASGILGETQYF
DNA: TGCGCCAGCAATTACCTCGGTGCGAGCGGGATCCTTGGAGAGACCCAGTACTTC

size: -
D: -
J: TRBJ2-5
V: TRBV11-2
CDR3: CASSLRETQYF
DNA: TGTGCCAGCAGCTTACGAGAGACCCAGTACTTC